The clone carrying this TCR beta chain appeared a few times. Antigen: not known. The sample belongs to a study of T cells in Graves' hyperthyroidism and ophthalmopathy. Regions amplified from RNA transcripts were the TCR beta CDR3 regions. HTBI primers were employed in a first-round RT-PCR of the TCR CDR3. MiXCR was run by TCRdb on the multiplex PCR reads, yielding one entry per CDR3 protein. The data contain hundreds of thousands of distinct CDR3 sequences, over 12% of them singletons. Study outcomes and limitations: Ophthalmopathy was separated from stable hyperthyroidism by a 13 V-J model.

This CDR3 region has 14 residues. The germline V gene encodes CDR1 SGHRS and CDR2 YFSETQ. V was cut by 0 bases and J by 2 bases, with 5 bases left in between. The TCR originated in a man aged 18 to 35 with Graves' ophthalmopathy. The sample was blood. V and J are TRBV5-1 and TRBJ2-2; no reliable D call. The chain's CDR3 is CASSLVSNTGELFF. Here the CDR3 DNA reads TGCGCCAGCAGCTTGGTCAGTAACACCGGGGAGCTGTTTTTT.